This T cell receptor (beta chain) was sequenced for a study of graft-versus-host responses after intestinal transplantation. Across the whole study: Following induction with anti-thymocyte globulin, all recipients were given tacrolimus and steroids for two to four years.

Notes on this clone: The antigen remains unidentified.

Sequenced by immunoSEQ multiplex PCR; TCRdb stores in-frame clones only, minus some. Of about 39,000 clones in the sample, about 96% were seen once. CDR1 and CDR2 (germline): SGHRS, YFSETQ. Trimming stripped 1 base from V and 8 bases from J, with 12 bases between. This CDR3 spans 13 amino acids. The chain links TRBV5-1 to TRBJ1-2; the D gene is possibly TRBD1 (5 bases). The sequencing used unstimulated CD8+ T cells sorted from spleen or lymph node cells, collected before transplant. The sequence derives from a human donor who was the organ donor for an intestinal transplant. CDR3 in amino acids: CASSLYQGDGYTF. In DNA form, the CDR3 reads TGCGCCAGCAGCTTGTATCAGGGCGACGGCTACACCTTC.